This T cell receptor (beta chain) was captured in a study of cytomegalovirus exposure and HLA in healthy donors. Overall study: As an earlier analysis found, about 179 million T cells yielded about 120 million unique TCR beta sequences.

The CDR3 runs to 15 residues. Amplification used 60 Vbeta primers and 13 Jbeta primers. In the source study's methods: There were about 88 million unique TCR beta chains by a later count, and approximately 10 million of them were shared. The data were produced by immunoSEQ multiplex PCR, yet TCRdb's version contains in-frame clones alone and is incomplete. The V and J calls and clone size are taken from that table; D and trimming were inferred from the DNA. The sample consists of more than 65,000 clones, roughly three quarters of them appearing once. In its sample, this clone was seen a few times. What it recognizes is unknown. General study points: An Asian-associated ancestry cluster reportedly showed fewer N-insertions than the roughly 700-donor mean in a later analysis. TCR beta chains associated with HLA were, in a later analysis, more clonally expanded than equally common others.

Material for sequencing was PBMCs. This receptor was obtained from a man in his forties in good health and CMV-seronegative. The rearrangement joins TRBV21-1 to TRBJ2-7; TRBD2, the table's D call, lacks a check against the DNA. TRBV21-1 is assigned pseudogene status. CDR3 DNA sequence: TGTGCCAGCAGCAAACGGGCGGGGAGGTCCTACGAGCAGTACTTC. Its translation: CASSKRAGRSYEQYF.